Here is one T cell receptor beta chain with its context. The antigen remains unidentified. Trimming stripped 6 bases from V and 0 bases from J, with 20 bases between. Germline CDR1 DFQATT, CDR2 SNEGSKA (reference sequence). There are 17 residues in the CDR3. 5'RACE primed from the constant segment yielded TCR alpha and TCR beta cDNA libraries bearing sample barcodes and UMIs. From the 5' RACE reads, TCRdb called clonotypes with MiXCR, one entry per CDR3 protein. The sample has a few hundred thousand distinct CDR3 sequences; under 25% are singletons. This record comes from a study of T-cell memory formation after mild COVID-19. General study points: Balance between CD4 and CD8 was seen in clones contracting day 15 to 85, and a CD4+ lean was seen in later expanders. Second-wave clones with a day 37 peak had unconfirmed SARS-CoV-2 specificity.

The sequenced sample was PBMCs or a T cell subset sorted from them (not recorded which). V gene TRBV20-1 combines with J gene TRBJ1-4; D remains ambiguous. The sequence came from a man between 18 and 35 years old who had mild COVID-19 (a few samples of this study predate the infection). Cell type and time point are not known. CDR3: CSAKSAPSFATNEKLFF. The DNA of the CDR3 is TGCAGTGCCAAGTCGGCCCCTTCCTTTGCAACTAATGAAAAACTGTTTTTT.